This TCR beta chain appears in the sequencing data of a study of CD8 T cells in ankylosing spondylitis. The table lists this clonotype with many counts. The CDR3 runs to 14 residues. The germline gives CDR1 LGHDT, CDR2 YNNKEL (reference sequence). Trimming shortened V by 1 base and J by 13 bases, and 19 bases separated the two germline ends. Each CDR3 protein gets one entry after TCRdb re-called the 5' RACE reads with MiXCR. The sample has about 220,000 distinct CDR3 sequences, 20% to 30% seen once; the top ten hold about 6.2%. The chain carries TRBV3-1 and TRBJ1-2; no firm D call. The sequencing sample was made of blood, either unsorted or a sorted T cell fraction (not recorded which). The TCR was taken from a male donor with ankylosing spondylitis or in good health (not recorded which). The chain's CDR3 is CASSQVVSAAAVTF. The CDR3, as DNA: TGTGCCAGCAGCCAAGTCGTTTCAGCAGCGGCTGTCACCTTC.